One and the same sample provided the 25 T cell receptor beta chains below, sequenced in a study of EBV T-cell therapy then PD-1 blockade in nasopharyngeal carcinoma. Their cognate antigens are unknown. Treatment given: AdE1-LMPpoly-expanded autologous EBV-specific T-cell therapy followed by anti-PD-1 nivolumab. Produced via immunoSEQ multiplex PCR; TCRdb's table is partial and in-frame only. The data hold roughly 20,000 clones, with about four fifths observed a single time. The material sequenced was CD8+ T cells from blood, taken at approximately day 30 from a patient whose treatment included autologous EBV-specific T cells and nivolumab. All receptors derive from a man aged 35-49 years with nasopharyngeal carcinoma.

The CDR3 reads CASTQGEEGYEQYF. CDR3 DNA: TGTGCCAGCACCCAAGGAGAAGAGGGCTACGAGCAGTACTTC. The chain is built from TRBV6-5 and TRBJ2-7, with D perhaps matching TRBD2 (5 bases). CDR1 is MNHEY and CDR2 is SVGAGI in the germline V gene. V dropped 7 bases and J dropped 3 bases, with 16 bases sitting between them. This CDR3 region has 14 residues.

CDR3 sequence reads: CASSSGNQPQHF. CDR3 nucleotide sequence: TGTGCCAGCAGCTCAGGGAATCAGCCCCAGCATTTT. The J gene is TRBJ1-5, the V gene TRBV5-6, with D possibly TRBD1 on 5 matching bases. Germline V gene data show CDR1 as SGHDT and CDR2 as YYEEEE. The CDR3 length is 12 residues. V lost 3 bases, J lost 4 bases, and 5 bases lay in between.

The genes are TRBV30 and TRBJ2-5; tentatively, D is TRBD1 (6 bases). V lost 1 base to trimming and J lost 0 bases, with 15 bases between them. The CDR3 loop spans 16 amino acids. Per the germline V gene, CDR1 is GTSNPN and CDR2 is SVGIG (reference sequence). Written as DNA, the CDR3 is TGTGCCTGGAGTGGAACAGGGTGGGGGTACCAAGAGACCCAGTACTTC. This sequence encodes CAWSGTGWGYQETQYF.

The chain joins TRBV4-1 to TRBJ1-1, with 7 bases that match TRBD1. The CDR3 sequence is 14 residues long. After removal of 3 bases from V and 1 base from J, the junction contained 2 bases not matched to a gene. In germline, CDR1 is MGHRA, CDR2 YSYEKL. The CDR3 region has the DNA TGCGCCAGCAGCCAGGGACAGTCGAACACTGAAGCTTTCTTT. Its translation is CASSQGQSNTEAFF.

This clone was seen a single time. The chain joins TRBV6-5 to TRBJ1-4, with D perhaps TRBD1 (6 bases). This CDR3 spans 14 amino acids. Germline V gene lookup returns CDR1 MNHEY and CDR2 SVGAGI. Trimming stripped 7 bases from V and 4 bases from J, with 13 bases between. Here the CDR3 reads CASKGGGVNEKLFF. The CDR3 coding sequence is TGTGCCAGCAAGGGAGGGGGGGTTAATGAAAAACTGTTTTTT.

V usage is TRBV4-3 and J usage is TRBJ1-2; 9 bases map to TRBD1. CDR3 size: 16 residues. The germline V gene has CDR1 LGHNA and CDR2 YSLEER. V gave up 1 base and J gave up 5 bases; unmatched junction bases: 8. CDR3: CASSQGGTGSSYGYTF. The CDR3 coding sequence is TGCGCCAGCAGCCAAGGAGGGACAGGGTCTTCGTATGGCTACACCTTC.

The V and J genes are TRBV6-4 and TRBJ2-5, with D tentatively TRBD1 or TRBD2 (6 bases each). This CDR3 is built from 14 residues. V gave up 4 bases and J gave up 2 bases, with 11 bases separating them. From germline, CDR1 is MRHNA and CDR2 SNTAGT. Here the CDR3 reads CASSASGAQETQYF. CDR3 DNA: TGTGCCAGCAGTGCTTCGGGGGCACAAGAGACCCAGTACTTC.

The chain couples TRBV4-3 to TRBJ2-1, with 8 nucleotides matching TRBD2. The CDR3 loop spans 17 amino acids. V gave up 0 bases and J gave up 3 bases; unmatched junction bases: 7. The germline V gene encodes CDR1 LGHNA and CDR2 YSLEER. The CDR3 protein is CASSQDSASGYYNEQFF. The CDR3 nucleotides are TGCGCCAGCAGCCAAGATTCGGCTAGCGGGTACTACAATGAGCAGTTCTTC.

V and J are TRBV6-5 and TRBJ2-7; possible D gene TRBD1, 6 bases. Germline V CDR1 and CDR2: MNHEY, SVGAGI. V lost 4 bases and J 1 base, leaving 8 bases between the germline ends. The CDR3 has 13 amino acids. This CDR3 is CASSSGQSYEQYF. The CDR3 DNA sequence: TGTGCCAGCAGTTCAGGACAGTCCTACGAGCAGTACTTC.

This clone was detected only a few times. This chain links TRBV5-8 with TRBJ2-1; the match to TRBD2 covers 7 bases. J gave up 8 bases and V 1 base, and 6 bases lay outside the gene matches. Germline loops: CDR1 SGHTS, CDR2 YDEGEE. The CDR3 is made up of 14 amino acids. This chain's CDR3 is CASSLSSGVDEQFF. DNA for the CDR3: TGTGCCAGCAGCTTGTCCAGCGGGGTAGATGAGCAGTTCTTC.

The chain recombines TRBV7-9 with TRBJ2-1; 7 bases agree with TRBD1. The CDR3 runs to 15 residues. Trimming at V came to 1 base and at J to 6 bases, leaving 6 bases not matched to a gene. Germline values: CDR1 SEHNR, CDR2 FQNEAQ (reference sequence). DNA of the CDR3: TGTGCCAGCAGCTTAGGAGGGGGCGCCCGCAATGAGCAGTTCTTC. It codes for CASSLGGGARNEQFF.

By sample fraction, this clone is large. This chain uses TRBV7-7 with TRBJ2-7; unclear D gene. Trimming cost V 5 bases and J 2 bases, with 16 bases left between them. The CDR3 extends over 15 amino acids. Looked up from germline, CDR1 is SSHAT and CDR2 is FNYEAQ (reference sequence). CDR3 amino acids: CASSLGSLGAYEQYF. DNA for the CDR3: TGTGCCAGCAGCCTCGGGTCCCTGGGCGCCTACGAGCAGTACTTC.

This clone was detected a few times. The V and J genes are TRBV7-9 and TRBJ2-7, with D maybe TRBD1 (6 bases). The CDR3 consists of 12 residues. The germline V gene has CDR1 SEHNR and CDR2 FQNEAQ (reference sequence). V gave up 5 bases and J gave up 6 bases, with 11 bases separating them. Here the CDR3 reads CASSPTGLEQYF. CDR3 coding DNA: TGTGCCAGCAGCCCGACAGGTCTCGAGCAGTACTTC.

This clone was detected only once. The rearrangement joins TRBV10-3 to TRBJ2-1; D tentatively reads TRBD1 or TRBD2 (6 bases each). The length of the CDR3 is 15 residues. V was cut by 3 bases and J by 8 bases, with 17 bases left in between. CDR1 and CDR2 from the germline V gene are ENHRY and SYGVKD. CDR3 region: CAISEERGVGDEQFF. DNA for the CDR3: TGTGCCATCAGTGAAGAGAGGGGGGTTGGAGATGAGCAGTTCTTC.

The V and J genes are TRBV5-1 and TRBJ2-7, with a tentative D call TRBD1 (5 bases). Germline CDR1 is SGHRS and CDR2 is YFSETQ. This CDR3 spans 15 amino acids. With 3 bases removed from V and 4 bases from J, the gap between germline ends came to 17 bases. CDR3 coding DNA: TGCGCCAGCAGCTGCCTCGTTGGCAGGGATTACGAGCAGTACTTC. It is translated as CASSCLVGRDYEQYF.

This clone was counted a single time. This rearrangement joins TRBV6-4 to TRBJ2-3, with no clear D. V dropped 4 bases and J dropped 0 bases, with 8 bases sitting between them. The germline gives CDR1 MRHNA, CDR2 SNTAGT. The CDR3 sequence is 14 residues long. This chain's CDR3 is CASSAGPSTDTQYF. For the CDR3, the DNA is TGTGCCAGCAGTGCGGGTCCCAGCACAGATACGCAGTATTTT.

The chain employs TRBV9 and TRBJ1-2; TRBD1 might be the D (5 bases). V was trimmed by 0 bases and J by 1 base, leaving 10 bases between them. Germline V gene data show CDR1 as SGDLS and CDR2 as YYNGEE. CDR3 length: 15 amino acids. The CDR3 bases are TGTGCCAGCAGCGTAGGACAGTCAAATAACTATGGCTACACCTTC. This encodes CASSVGQSNNYGYTF.

The chain combines TRBV27 with TRBJ1-5, with 9 positions matching TRBD1. This CDR3 spans 16 amino acids. The V gene's germline CDR1 is MNHEY and CDR2 SMNVEV (reference sequence). V was clipped by 7 bases and J by 3 bases; unmatched bases: 10. CDR3 residues: CASTPRGQGLNQPQHF. CDR3 sequence (DNA): TGTGCCAGCACCCCACGGGGACAGGGCCTCAATCAGCCCCAGCATTTT.

The chain carries TRBV3-1 (or the pseudogene TRBV3-2) and TRBJ1-5, with a tentative D call TRBD1 (5 bases). The CDR3 contains 16 residues. Trimming took 0 bases from V and 2 from J, leaving 11 bases between them. Germline loops: CDR1 LGHDT, CDR2 YNNKEL (reference sequence). This chain's CDR3 is CASSQDWGSGNQPQHF. The CDR3 nucleotides are TGTGCCAGCAGCCAAGATTGGGGGAGTGGCAATCAGCCCCAGCATTTT.

This chain links TRBV11-1 with TRBJ1-4; 8 bases fit TRBD1. This CDR3 region has 16 residues. V gave up 5 bases and J gave up 1 base; unmatched junction bases: 6. Per germline, CDR1 SGHAT and CDR2 FQDESV (reference sequence). The CDR3 region is CASSIGQGRTNEKLFF. The CDR3 DNA reads TGTGCCAGCAGCATCGGACAGGGTCGAACTAATGAAAAACTGTTTTTT.

The rearrangement uses TRBV27 and TRBJ1-5; tentative D call: TRBD1 (6 bases). V dropped 2 bases and J dropped 1 base, with 6 bases sitting between them. This CDR3 spans 14 amino acids. Germline-derived CDR1 and CDR2 are MNHEY and SMNVEV (reference sequence). CDR3 DNA: TGTGCCAGCAGTTTAGGACAGAGCAATCAGCCCCAGCATTTT. This codes for CASSLGQSNQPQHF.

The gene calls are TRBV6-5 and TRBJ2-7; D is unclear. The CDR3 is 13 residues long. Per germline, CDR1 MNHEY and CDR2 SVGAGI. V lost 0 bases and J lost 2, with 5 bases in between. The CDR3 is CASSYSSPYEQYF. CDR3 nucleotide sequence: TGTGCCAGCAGTTACTCGAGTCCCTACGAGCAGTACTTC.

The chain carries TRBV6-4 and TRBJ2-3; 12 bases line up with TRBD2. Germline trimming cut 4 bases from V and 1 base from J; bases unmatched to any gene: 0. CDR3 length: 15 amino acids. CDR1 and CDR2 from the germline V gene are MRHNA and SNTAGT. The CDR3 DNA follows: TGTGCCAGCAGTGGGACTAGCGGGGGCACAGATACGCAGTATTTT. This translates into CASSGTSGGTDTQYF.

This chain connects TRBV7-6 to TRBJ2-7, with 7 bases that match TRBD1. This CDR3 spans 17 amino acids. V trimming: 2 bases; J trimming: 0 bases; junction bases outside the gene matches: 10. CDR1 and CDR2 (germline): SGHVS, FNYEAQ. CDR3 protein: CASSLRPTGRTSYEQYF. CDR3 nucleotide sequence: TGTGCCAGCAGCTTAAGGCCGACAGGGCGAACCTCCTACGAGCAGTACTTC.

Relative to its sample, this clone is medium-sized (0.01 to 0.1%). The gene calls are TRBV4-1 and TRBJ1-6; TRBD1 matches at 7 bases. The CDR3 length is 16 residues. The V gene end was trimmed by 2 bases and the J gene end by 7 bases; junction bases not matched to a gene: 8. CDR1 and CDR2 (germline): MGHRA, YSYEKL. The CDR3 here is CASSQTTGTENSPLHF. In nucleotides, the CDR3 is TGCGCCAGCAGCCAAACTACCGGGACAGAAAATTCACCCCTCCACTTT.